The clone carrying this T cell receptor (beta chain) was seen many times. Its antigen remains unknown. These data belong to a study of regulatory T cells in long-lasting Graves disease. Relying on iRepertoire HTBI primers and Arm-PCR of CDR3 regions, the team built TCR beta libraries. Authors' data handling: Sequenced samples collectively carried roughly 60 TRBV and some 15 TRBJ segments. From the multiplex PCR reads, TCRdb called clonotypes with MiXCR, one entry per CDR3 protein. None of the V and J calls come from the authors' own analysis; TCRdb made them. This table has a few hundred thousand distinct CDR3 sequences, around 15% appearing once. Trimming removed 0 bases at V and 0 bases at J, with 9 bases between. The CDR3 runs 15 residues. Germline assignment: CDR1 SGHKS and CDR2 YYEKEE (reference sequence). Regarding time point: newly diagnosed GD, antithyroid drugs for less than 3 months. Preparation of the TCR library used RNA extracted from PBMCs. By American Thyroid Association guidelines, Graves' disease was diagnosed in the cohort.

Findings and limits, study-wide: Persistent disease was associated with favored TRBV28 usage and with favored use of TRBJ1-2 and TRBJ2-5. Persistent patients shared about 3,000 public clonotypes among themselves. Newly diagnosed patients shared fewer, at roughly 970.

This same sample was also part of a study on T cells in Graves' hyperthyroidism and ophthalmopathy.

The rearrangement joins TRBV5-5 to TRBJ1-1; D call uncertain. This material consisted of peripheral blood mononuclear cells (PBMCs), taken at new diagnosis, from a patient treated with antithyroid drugs. The TCR originated in a woman aged 18-29 years with Graves disease. The CDR3 DNA follows: TGTGCCAGCAGCTTGGATTATGCGGTGAACACTGAAGCTTTCTTT. Encoded protein: CASSLDYAVNTEAFF.